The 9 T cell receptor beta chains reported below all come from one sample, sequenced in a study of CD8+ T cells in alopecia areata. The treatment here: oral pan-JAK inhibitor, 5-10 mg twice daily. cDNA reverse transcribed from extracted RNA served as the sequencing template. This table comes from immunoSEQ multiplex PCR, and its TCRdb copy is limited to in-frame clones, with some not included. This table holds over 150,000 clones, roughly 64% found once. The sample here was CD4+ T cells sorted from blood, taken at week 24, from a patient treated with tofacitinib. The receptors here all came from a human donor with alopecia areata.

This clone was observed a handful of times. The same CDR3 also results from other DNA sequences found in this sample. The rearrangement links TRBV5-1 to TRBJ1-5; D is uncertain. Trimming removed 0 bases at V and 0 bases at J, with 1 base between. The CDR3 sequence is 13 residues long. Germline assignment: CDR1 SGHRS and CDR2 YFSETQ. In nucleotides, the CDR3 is TGCGCCAGCAGCTTGGGTAGCAATCAGCCCCAGCATTTT. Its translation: CASSLGSNQPQHF.

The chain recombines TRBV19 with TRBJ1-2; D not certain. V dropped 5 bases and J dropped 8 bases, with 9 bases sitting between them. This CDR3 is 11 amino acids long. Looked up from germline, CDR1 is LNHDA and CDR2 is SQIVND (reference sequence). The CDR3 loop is CASSAPGGYTF. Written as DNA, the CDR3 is TGTGCCAGTAGTGCGCCCGGGGGCTACACCTTC.

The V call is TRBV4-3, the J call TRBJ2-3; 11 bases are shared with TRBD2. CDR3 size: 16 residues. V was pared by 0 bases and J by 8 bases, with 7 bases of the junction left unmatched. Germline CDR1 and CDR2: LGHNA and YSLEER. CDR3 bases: TGCGCCAGCAGCCAAGATCTGAGACTAGCGGGACTTACGCAGTATTTT. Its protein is CASSQDLRLAGLTQYF.

The CDR3 loop is CASSSDGRQLPGELFF. The CDR3, as DNA: TGCGCCAGCAGCTCGGACGGACGCCAGCTCCCTGGGGAGCTGTTTTTT. The chain couples TRBV5-1 to TRBJ2-2; D is undetermined. Germline CDR1 SGHRS, CDR2 YFSETQ. This CDR3 has 16 amino acids. Trimming cost V 3 bases and J 8 bases, with 20 bases left between them.

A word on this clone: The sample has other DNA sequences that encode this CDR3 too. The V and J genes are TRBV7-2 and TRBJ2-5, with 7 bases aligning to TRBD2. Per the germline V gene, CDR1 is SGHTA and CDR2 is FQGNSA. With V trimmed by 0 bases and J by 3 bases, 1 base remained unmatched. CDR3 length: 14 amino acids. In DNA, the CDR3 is TGTGCCAGCAGCTTAGCGAGCGGGGAAGAGACCCAGTACTTC. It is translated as CASSLASGEETQYF.

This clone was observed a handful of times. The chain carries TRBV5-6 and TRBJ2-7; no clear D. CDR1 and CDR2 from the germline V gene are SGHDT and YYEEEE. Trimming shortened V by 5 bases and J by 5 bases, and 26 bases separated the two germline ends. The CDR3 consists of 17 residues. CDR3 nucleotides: TGTGCCAGCAGGCAATATGTGGGAAATGAAGAGGTGGACGAGCAGTACTTC. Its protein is CASRQYVGNEEVDEQYF. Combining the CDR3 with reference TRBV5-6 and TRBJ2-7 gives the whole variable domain DAGVTQSPTHLIKTRGQQVTLRCSPKSGHDTVSWYQQALGQGPQFIFQYYEEEERQRGNFPDRFSGHQFPNYSSELNVNALLLGDSALYLCASRQYVGNEEVDEQYFGPGTRLTVT.

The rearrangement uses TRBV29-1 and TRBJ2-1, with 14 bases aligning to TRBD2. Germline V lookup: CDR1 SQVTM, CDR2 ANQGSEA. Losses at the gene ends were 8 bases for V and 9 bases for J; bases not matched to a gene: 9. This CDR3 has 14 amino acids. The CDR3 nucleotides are TGCAGCATCCGACTAGCGGGAGGGTCAGGTGAGCAGTTCTTC. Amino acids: CSIRLAGGSGEQFF.

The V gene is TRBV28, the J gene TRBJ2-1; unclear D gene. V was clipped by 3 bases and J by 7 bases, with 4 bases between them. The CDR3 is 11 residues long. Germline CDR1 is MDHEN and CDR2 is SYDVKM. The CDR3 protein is CASSFENEQFF. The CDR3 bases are TGTGCCAGCAGTTTCGAAAATGAGCAGTTCTTC.

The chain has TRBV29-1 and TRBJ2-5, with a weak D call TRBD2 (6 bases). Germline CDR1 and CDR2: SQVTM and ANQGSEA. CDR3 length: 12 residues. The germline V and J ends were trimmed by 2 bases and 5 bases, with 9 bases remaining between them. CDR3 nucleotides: TGCAGCGTTGAATCGGGGGTGGAGACCCAGTACTTC. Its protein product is CSVESGVETQYF.